One sample yielded the 17 T cell receptor beta chains listed below, sequenced in a study of vaccination and CD4 T cells after COVID-19. For these receptors, no antigen is known. The Oncomine TCR Beta short-read assay sequenced DNA from cultured CD4+ T cells. TCRdb reprocessed the PCR reads with MiXCR, giving one entry per CDR3 protein. The sample lists 15,000 to 20,000 distinct CDR3 sequences, 40% to 50% occurring once. Treatment of the sample: approximately 9-day PBMC culture with coronavirus spike peptide pools or control peptides (ViraFEST assay). The sample consisted of CD4+ T cells from blood, cultured in vitro, taken before SARS-CoV-2 vaccination. These receptors originate from a human donor who had recovered from COVID-19.

This clonotype was seen a handful of times. The genes are TRBV6-1 and TRBJ1-4; 7 bases are shared with TRBD1. CDR3 length: 13 amino acids. The germline V gene has CDR1 MNHNS and CDR2 SASEGT. Unmatched junction bases numbered 10, after V lost 10 bases and J lost 8 bases. CDR3 nucleotide sequence: TGTGCCACCAGACAGGGTATGAGCGAAAAACTGTTTTTT. Protein product: CATRQGMSEKLFF.

This clonotype was observed a few times. The chain uses TRBV19 and TRBJ1-3; a possible D gene is TRBD1 (6 bases). This CDR3 is built from 14 residues. The V end was cut by 3 bases, the J end by 7 bases, with 13 bases between. Germline CDR1 reads LNHDA; CDR2 reads SQIVND (reference sequence). The CDR3 is CASSIGWGANTIYF. The CDR3 region has the DNA TGTGCCAGTAGTATCGGATGGGGGGCGAACACCATATATTTT.

V and J are TRBV7-9 and TRBJ2-5; no clear D gene. Germline assignment: CDR1 SEHNR and CDR2 FQNEAQ (reference sequence). Trimming shortened V by 7 bases and J by 0 bases, and 12 bases separated the two germline ends. The CDR3 covers 14 residues. The CDR3 loop reads CASTPRSNQETQYF. The CDR3 nucleotides read TGTGCCAGCACCCCGAGGAGTAACCAAGAGACCCAGTACTTC.

V is TRBV7-9 and J is TRBJ1-1; D is unclear. V shed 8 bases and J shed 8 bases, with 12 bases lying between them. The germline CDR1 and CDR2 sequences are SEHNR and FQNEAQ (reference sequence). The CDR3 sequence is 11 residues long. CDR3 amino acids: CASGGGREAFF. CDR3 DNA: TGTGCCAGCGGCGGTGGGAGAGAAGCTTTCTTT.

This chain connects TRBV20-1 to TRBJ2-3, with 11 bases fitting TRBD2. Germline V gene lookup returns CDR1 DFQATT and CDR2 SNEGSKA (reference sequence). The CDR3 length is 15 residues. J gave up 2 bases and V 6 bases, and 7 bases lay outside the gene matches. CDR3 protein: CSATGTSGHTDTQYF. CDR3 nucleotide sequence: TGCAGTGCCACCGGGACTAGCGGCCACACAGATACGCAGTATTTT.

The chain employs TRBV25-1 and TRBJ1-2; D is ambiguous. The CDR3 length is 15 residues. V was shortened by 3 bases and J by 5 bases, with 16 bases between the two germline ends. CDR1 is MGHDK and CDR2 is SYGVNS in the germline V gene. The DNA for the CDR3 is TGTGCCAGCAGTGACCTTTCCACGGGAGCGTATGGCTACACCTTC. Its protein is CASSDLSTGAYGYTF.

This clonotype was found once. This chain uses TRBV19 with TRBJ1-1; TRBD1 agrees at 9 bases. Germline CDR1 reads LNHDA; CDR2 reads SQIVND (reference sequence). The CDR3 covers 14 residues. V dropped 5 bases and J dropped 10; count of bases not matched to a gene: 11. CDR3 bases: TGTGCCAGTAGTGAGGACAGGGGCCTCATAGGAGCTTTCTTT. Translated, it gives CASSEDRGLIGAFF.

This chain connects TRBV15 to TRBJ2-5; D is perhaps TRBD1 or TRBD2 (6 bases each). The CDR3 sequence is 13 residues long. Trimming took 5 bases from V and 4 from J, leaving 11 bases between them. From germline, CDR1 is LNHNV and CDR2 YYDKDF (reference sequence). The CDR3: CATSGGRGETQYF. DNA for the CDR3: TGTGCCACCAGCGGGGGGCGGGGAGAGACCCAGTACTTC.

This clonotype was observed a few times. The rearrangement links TRBV20-1 to TRBJ2-3; no clear D gene. Per germline, CDR1 DFQATT and CDR2 SNEGSKA (reference sequence). This CDR3 comprises 13 residues. The V end lost 3 bases, the J end lost 6 bases, and 13 bases lay between the germline ends. The CDR3 sequence: CSARGSTRDTQYF. CDR3 sequence (DNA): TGCAGTGCTAGGGGGTCCACCCGCGATACGCAGTATTTT.

Here the CDR3 reads CASSARTSGLYNEQFF. CDR3 nucleotide sequence: TGTGCCAGCAGTGCCCGGACTAGCGGGCTTTACAATGAGCAGTTCTTC. The V and J genes are TRBV6-4 and TRBJ2-1; TRBD2 agrees at 11 bases. The length of the CDR3 is 16 residues. Per the germline V gene, CDR1 is MRHNA and CDR2 is SNTAGT. Unmatched junction bases numbered 6, after V lost 4 bases and J lost 4 bases.

The chain combines TRBV7-6 with TRBJ2-7, with D unresolved. The CDR3 is 13 amino acids. Germline CDR1 and CDR2: SGHVS and FNYEAQ. The V end was cut by 5 bases, the J end by 2 bases, with 10 bases between. The CDR3 nucleotides are TGTGCCAGCAGCCCAGGACCGACCTACGAGCAGTACTTC. This encodes CASSPGPTYEQYF.

This sequence joins TRBV12-3 or TRBV12-4 and TRBJ1-6; weak D call: TRBD1 (6 bases). This CDR3 contains 13 residues. Between the trimmed V and J ends, which lost 3 bases and 10 bases, there was a span of 10 bases. The CDR3, as DNA: TGTGCCAGCAGTTTCCGGACAGACTCACCCCTCCACTTT. Protein sequence: CASSFRTDSPLHF.

This clonotype was seen a handful of times. The rearrangement uses TRBV27 and TRBJ1-2; D not certain. CDR3 length: 16 amino acids. Per germline, CDR1 MNHEY and CDR2 SMNVEV (reference sequence). The V end was cut by 5 bases, the J end by 4 bases, with 20 bases between. In DNA form, the CDR3 reads TGTGCCAGCAGTCCCGGGCGAGCTCGAGATCTCTATGGCTACACCTTC. Protein sequence: CASSPGRARDLYGYTF.

V gene TRBV27 combines with J gene TRBJ2-3, with a weak D call TRBD1 (6 bases). Germline CDR1 MNHEY, CDR2 SMNVEV (reference sequence). V was cut by 3 bases and J by 7 bases, with 20 bases left in between. This CDR3 region has 16 residues. For the CDR3, the DNA is TGTGCCAGCAGTTTTCGAGGGGGAGCCCCACAAAATACGCAGTATTTT. Encoded protein: CASSFRGGAPQNTQYF.

This chain connects TRBV4-1 to TRBJ1-5; perhaps TRBD1 as D (6 bases). This CDR3 is 16 amino acids long. Trimming pared 4 bases from V and 2 bases from J, leaving 15 bases between. Looked up from germline, CDR1 is MGHRA and CDR2 is YSYEKL. DNA of the CDR3: TGCGCCAGCAGCCTCAGGGGAAAGGTAGGCAATCAGCCCCAGCATTTT. This codes for CASSLRGKVGNQPQHF.

V usage is TRBV9 and J usage is TRBJ2-5, with D perhaps TRBD2 (6 bases). The V end was cut by 1 base, the J end by 7 bases, with 14 bases between. This CDR3 spans 14 amino acids. Germline lookup yields CDR1 SGDLS and CDR2 YYNGEE. The CDR3 reads CASSVSWQEGTQYF. The CDR3 DNA follows: TGTGCCAGCAGCGTATCTTGGCAGGAGGGGACCCAGTACTTC. The full variable domain, with the rest looked up from reference TRBV9 and TRBJ2-5, is DSGVTQTPKHLITATGQRVTLRCSPRSGDLSVYWYQQSLDQGLQFLIQYYNGEERAKGNILERFSAQQFPDLHSELNLSSLELGDSALYFCASSVSWQEGTQYFGPGTRLLVL.

This clonotype was seen only a few times. The rearrangement uses TRBV7-8 and TRBJ2-5; 9 bases map to TRBD2. Germline V gene lookup returns CDR1 SGHVS and CDR2 FQNEAQ. CDR3 length equals 15 residues. J lost 5 bases, V lost 5 bases, and 9 bases had no gene match. The chain's CDR3 is CASSTERGAGETQYF. The CDR3 DNA sequence: TGTGCCAGCAGCACAGAGCGGGGGGCAGGGGAGACCCAGTACTTC.